This is a list of T cell receptor beta chains from one sample in a study of blood T cell repertoires in COVID-19. Profiling relied on immunoSEQ multiplex PCR, and the TCRdb table lists in-frame clones only, not all of them. The top ten clones hold roughly an eighth of a sample with some 190,000 clones, roughly 80% of them seen once. Material: peripheral blood. These receptors all come from a woman in her forties or fifties with acute or convalescent COVID-19. Each CDR3 is given with its conserved first and last residue. The D gene is left open where the match is weak. Where a row states a size, it is once, few, many or the class of an expanded clone; other rows omit it.

v_call: TRBV5-1; clone_size: few; j_call: TRBJ2-1; d_call: TRBD2; cdr3_nt: TGCGCCAGCAGCTCAAGCGGGGTCTCCTACAATGAGCAGTTCTTC; cdr3_aa: CASSSSGVSYNEQFF
v_call: TRBV27; clone_size: .; j_call: TRBJ2-1; d_call: .; cdr3_nt: TGTGCCAGCAAACTCATAGCCTTGCCAAATTACAATGAGCAGTTCTTC; cdr3_aa: CASKLIALPNYNEQFF
v_call: TRBV9; clone_size: .; j_call: TRBJ1-3; d_call: .; cdr3_nt: TGTGCCAGCAGCGTGGCAGGGCAAGGAAACACCATATATTTT; cdr3_aa: CASSVAGQGNTIYF
v_call: TRBV7-2; clone_size: .; j_call: TRBJ2-1; d_call: .; cdr3_nt: TGTGCCAGCAGCCCCAACCAGATATCCTCCTACAATGAGCAGTTCTTC; cdr3_aa: CASSPNQISSYNEQFF
v_call: TRBV6-5; clone_size: .; j_call: TRBJ1-5; d_call: .; cdr3_nt: TGTGCCAGCAACTCCTTTAGCAATCAGCCCCAGCATTTT; cdr3_aa: CASNSFSNQPQHF
v_call: TRBV2; clone_size: .; j_call: TRBJ1-2; d_call: TRBD1; cdr3_nt: TGTGCCAGCCCTGGCAGGGGGCGAGACCCGAGGAACTATGGCTACACCTTC; cdr3_aa: CASPGRGRDPRNYGYTF
v_call: TRBV13; clone_size: .; j_call: TRBJ2-3; d_call: TRBD2; cdr3_nt: TGTGCCAGCAGCGCACAATCACTAGCGGGGGGGCCGGACGCAGATACGCAGTATTTT; cdr3_aa: CASSAQSLAGGPDADTQYF
v_call: TRBV27; clone_size: many; j_call: TRBJ1-6; d_call: TRBD1; cdr3_nt: TGTGCCAGCAGTTCATACCAGGGGGACAATTCACCCCTCCACTTT; cdr3_aa: CASSSYQGDNSPLHF
v_call: TRBV15; clone_size: many; j_call: TRBJ2-7; d_call: TRBD1; cdr3_nt: TGTGCCACCAGCAGAGGGGGGAGCGGGACAGGGGCGTACGAGCAGTACTTC; cdr3_aa: CATSRGGSGTGAYEQYF
v_call: TRBV18; clone_size: .; j_call: TRBJ1-1; d_call: .; cdr3_nt: TGTGCCAGCTCACCTCCTGACACCCCGAACACTGAAGCTTTCTTT; cdr3_aa: CASSPPDTPNTEAFF
v_call: TRBV3-1/TRBV3-2; clone_size: .; j_call: TRBJ2-1; d_call: .; cdr3_nt: TGTGCCAGCAGCCAAGGGGGTCGAGCGGGCAAGGGTAATGAGCAGTTCTTC; cdr3_aa: CASSQGGRAGKGNEQFF
v_call: TRBV2; clone_size: once; j_call: TRBJ1-5; d_call: TRBD1; cdr3_nt: TGTGCCAGCAGCGCGACAGGGCCTTATCAGCCCCAGCATTTT; cdr3_aa: CASSATGPYQPQHF
v_call: TRBV19; clone_size: .; j_call: TRBJ1-2; d_call: .; cdr3_nt: TGTGCCAGTTTGGTTCCGGGATCCTATGGCTACACCTTC; cdr3_aa: CASLVPGSYGYTF
v_call: TRBV4-2; clone_size: .; j_call: TRBJ2-3; d_call: TRBD2; cdr3_nt: TGTGCCAGCAGCCACCTGGGGACTAGCGGGGGCCCTGGCACAGATACGCAGTATTTT; cdr3_aa: CASSHLGTSGGPGTDTQYF
v_call: TRBV6-5; clone_size: .; j_call: TRBJ1-2; d_call: .; cdr3_nt: TGTGCCAGCACCCTGTCGGAGGGGAGCTATGGCTACACCTTC; cdr3_aa: CASTLSEGSYGYTF
v_call: TRBV5-1; clone_size: .; j_call: TRBJ2-1; d_call: TRBD2; cdr3_nt: TGCGCCAGCAGCCTTCGTGGCGGGAGGGCTAACAATGAGCAGTTCTTC; cdr3_aa: CASSLRGGRANNEQFF
v_call: TRBV6-5; clone_size: .; j_call: TRBJ1-2; d_call: .; cdr3_nt: TGTGCCAGCACCTTAACAGGACAGCTCTATGGCTACACCTTC; cdr3_aa: CASTLTGQLYGYTF